The 4 T cell receptor beta chains presented below share a single source sample, sequenced in a study of blood T cell repertoires in COVID-19. The table came from immunoSEQ multiplex PCR; TCRdb's copy has only in-frame clones and leaves some out. This table has approximately 120,000 clones, 75% to 85% appearing once. Sequenced material: peripheral blood. The source is a man aged 35 to 55 with active or convalescent COVID-19.

This clone was seen just once. This chain uses TRBV18 with TRBJ2-7; 9 nucleotides match TRBD2. With 2 bases clipped from V and 3 bases from J, the junction kept 2 bases outside the gene matches. This CDR3 is 14 amino acids long. CDR1 is KGHSH, CDR2 LQKENI, per germline. The DNA of the CDR3 is TGTGCCAGCTCACCAGTAGCGGGAGACTACGAGCAGTACTTC. Translation: CASSPVAGDYEQYF. Using reference TRBV18 and TRBJ2-7 for the parts outside the CDR3, the full variable domain is NAGVMQNPRHLVRRRGQEARLRCSPMKGHSHVYWYRQLPEEGLKFMVYLQKENIIDESGMPKERFSAEFPKEGPSILRIQQVVRGDSAAYFCASSPVAGDYEQYFGPGTRLTVT.

V and J are TRBV6-9 and TRBJ2-3; D may be TRBD2 (6 bases). The germline V gene encodes CDR1 MNHGY and CDR2 SVAAGI. This CDR3 has 17 residues. V was trimmed by 5 bases and J by 5 bases, leaving 23 bases between them. The CDR3 DNA follows: TGTGCCAGCAGTCGCCCCCCCGTCCGAACGCGGGGAGATACGCAGTATTTT. Its protein product is CASSRPPVRTRGDTQYF.

This sequence joins TRBV6-2 or TRBV6-3 and TRBJ1-6; 8 bases fit TRBD1. This CDR3 has 17 residues. The germline V gene encodes CDR1 MNHEY and CDR2 SVGEGT. After removal of 2 bases from V and 5 bases from J, the junction contained 8 bases not matched to a gene. CDR3 region: CASSYPTGVGNNSPLHF. Written as DNA, the CDR3 is TGTGCCAGCAGTTACCCGACAGGGGTGGGGAATAATTCACCCCTCCACTTT.

This clone was seen only a few times. The rearrangement uses TRBV7-2 and TRBJ2-1; perhaps TRBD2 as D (5 bases). V was clipped by 5 bases and J by 5 bases, with 16 bases between them. CDR1 SGHTA and CDR2 FQGNSA come from the germline V gene. The CDR3 extends over 15 amino acids. The CDR3: CASSVDSGVDNEQFF. The CDR3 DNA follows: TGTGCCAGCAGCGTGGACTCCGGAGTCGACAATGAGCAGTTCTTC.